This T cell receptor beta chain was recorded in a study of blood T cell repertoires in COVID-19. Study-level background: Samples came from the United States, Italy and Spain, spanning acute and convalescent COVID-19. From T cells, B-cell-depleted T cells, or PBMCs came the material, which was cDNA or gDNA.

Germline V gene sequence: CDR1 LGHNA, CDR2 YNFKEQ. There are 13 residues in the CDR3. V was pared by 0 bases and J by 7 bases, with 9 bases between. In the authors' methods: The authors estimated nucleated cell counts from reference gene primer amplification. TCRdb's table, derived via immunoSEQ multiplex PCR, lists solely in-frame clones and lacks some. The V and J calls and clone size were taken over from that table, and D and trimming were inferred from the DNA. The profile shows tens of thousands of clones, roughly 90% of them singletons. Material: peripheral blood. The clonotype was recovered from a human donor in a cohort sampled during active COVID-19. The chain has TRBV4-2 and TRBJ1-1, with a weak D call TRBD1 (5 bases). The CDR3 sequence is CASSQDQGDEAFF. Here the CDR3 DNA reads TGTGCCAGCAGCCAAGATCAAGGGGATGAAGCTTTCTTT.